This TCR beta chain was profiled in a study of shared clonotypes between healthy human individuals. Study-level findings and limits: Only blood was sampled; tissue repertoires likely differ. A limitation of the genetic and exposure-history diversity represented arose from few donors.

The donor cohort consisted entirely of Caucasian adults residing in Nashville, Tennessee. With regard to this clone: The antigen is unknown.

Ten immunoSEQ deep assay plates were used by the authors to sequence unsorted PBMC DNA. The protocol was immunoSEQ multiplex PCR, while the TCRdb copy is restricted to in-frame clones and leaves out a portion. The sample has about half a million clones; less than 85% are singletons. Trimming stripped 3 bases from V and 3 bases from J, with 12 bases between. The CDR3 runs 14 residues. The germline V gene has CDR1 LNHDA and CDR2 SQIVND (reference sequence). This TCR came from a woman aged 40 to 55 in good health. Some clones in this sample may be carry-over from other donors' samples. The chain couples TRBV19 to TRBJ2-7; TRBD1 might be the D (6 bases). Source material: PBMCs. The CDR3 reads CASSIGQLDYEQYF. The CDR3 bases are TGTGCCAGTAGTATCGGACAGTTAGACTACGAGCAGTACTTC.